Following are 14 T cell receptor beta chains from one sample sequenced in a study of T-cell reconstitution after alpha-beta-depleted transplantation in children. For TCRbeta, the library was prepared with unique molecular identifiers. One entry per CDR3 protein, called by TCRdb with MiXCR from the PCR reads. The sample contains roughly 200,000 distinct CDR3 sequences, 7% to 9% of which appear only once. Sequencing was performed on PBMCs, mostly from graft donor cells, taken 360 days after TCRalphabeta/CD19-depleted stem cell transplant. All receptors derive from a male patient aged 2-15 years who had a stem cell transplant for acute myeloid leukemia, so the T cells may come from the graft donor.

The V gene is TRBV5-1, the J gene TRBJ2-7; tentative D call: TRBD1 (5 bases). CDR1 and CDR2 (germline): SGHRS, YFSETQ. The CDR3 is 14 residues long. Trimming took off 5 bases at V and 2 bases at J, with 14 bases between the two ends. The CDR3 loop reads CASSTQGYTYEQYF. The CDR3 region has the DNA TGCGCCAGCAGTACCCAGGGTTACACCTACGAGCAGTACTTC.

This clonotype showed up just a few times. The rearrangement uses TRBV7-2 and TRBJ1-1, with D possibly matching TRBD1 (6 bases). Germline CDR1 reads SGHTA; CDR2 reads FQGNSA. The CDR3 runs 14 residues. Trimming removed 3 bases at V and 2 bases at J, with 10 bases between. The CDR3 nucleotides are TGTGCCAGCAGCTTCCCGACAGGAAACACTGAAGCTTTCTTT. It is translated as CASSFPTGNTEAFF.

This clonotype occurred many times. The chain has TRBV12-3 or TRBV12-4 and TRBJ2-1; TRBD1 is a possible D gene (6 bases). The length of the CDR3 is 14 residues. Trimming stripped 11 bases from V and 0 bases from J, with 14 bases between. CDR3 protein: CAVTLGGSYNEQFF. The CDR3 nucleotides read TGTGCCGTTACACTAGGGGGCTCCTACAATGAGCAGTTCTTC.

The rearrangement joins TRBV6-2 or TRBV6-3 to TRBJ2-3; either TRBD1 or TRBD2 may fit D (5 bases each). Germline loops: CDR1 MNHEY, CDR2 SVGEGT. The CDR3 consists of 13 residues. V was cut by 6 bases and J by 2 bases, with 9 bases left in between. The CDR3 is CASRRDLTDTQYF. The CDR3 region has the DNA TGTGCCAGCAGAAGGGACCTCACAGATACGCAGTATTTT.

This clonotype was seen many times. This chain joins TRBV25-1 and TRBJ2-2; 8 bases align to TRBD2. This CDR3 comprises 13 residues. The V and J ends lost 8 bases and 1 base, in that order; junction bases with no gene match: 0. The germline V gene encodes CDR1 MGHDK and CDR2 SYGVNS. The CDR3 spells CASAGGNTGELFF. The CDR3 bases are TGTGCCAGCGCGGGAGGGAACACCGGGGAGCTGTTTTTT.

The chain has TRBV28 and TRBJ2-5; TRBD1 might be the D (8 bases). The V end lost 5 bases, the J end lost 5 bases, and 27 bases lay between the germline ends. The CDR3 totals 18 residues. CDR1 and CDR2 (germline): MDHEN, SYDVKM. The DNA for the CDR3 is TGTGCCAGCAGTGTACGCCCCCTTTTGGACAGGGAGGGCGAGACCCAGTACTTC. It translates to CASSVRPLLDREGETQYF.

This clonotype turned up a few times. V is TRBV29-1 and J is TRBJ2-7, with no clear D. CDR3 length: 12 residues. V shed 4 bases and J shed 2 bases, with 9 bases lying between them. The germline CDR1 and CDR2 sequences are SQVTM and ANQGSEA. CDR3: CSVAGSTYEQYF. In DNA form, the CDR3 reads TGCAGCGTTGCGGGCAGTACCTACGAGCAGTACTTC.

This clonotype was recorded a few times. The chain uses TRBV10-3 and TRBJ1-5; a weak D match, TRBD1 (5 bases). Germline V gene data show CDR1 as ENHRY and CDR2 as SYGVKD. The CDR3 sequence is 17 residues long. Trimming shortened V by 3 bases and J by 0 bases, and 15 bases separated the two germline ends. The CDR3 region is CAISDRGGDFSNQPQHF. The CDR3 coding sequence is TGTGCCATCAGTGATCGGGGCGGTGATTTTAGCAATCAGCCCCAGCATTTT.

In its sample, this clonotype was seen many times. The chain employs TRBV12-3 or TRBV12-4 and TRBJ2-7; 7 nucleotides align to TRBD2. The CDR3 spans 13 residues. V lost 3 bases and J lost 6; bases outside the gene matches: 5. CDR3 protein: CASSFGGSGEQYF. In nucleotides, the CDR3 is TGTGCCAGCAGTTTCGGCGGGAGTGGCGAGCAGTACTTC.

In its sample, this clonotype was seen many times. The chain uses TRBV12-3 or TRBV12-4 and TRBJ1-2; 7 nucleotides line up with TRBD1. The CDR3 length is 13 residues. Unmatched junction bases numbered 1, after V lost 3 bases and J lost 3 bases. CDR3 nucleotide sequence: TGTGCCAGCAGTTTCACAGGGGACTATGGCTACACCTTC. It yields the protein CASSFTGDYGYTF.

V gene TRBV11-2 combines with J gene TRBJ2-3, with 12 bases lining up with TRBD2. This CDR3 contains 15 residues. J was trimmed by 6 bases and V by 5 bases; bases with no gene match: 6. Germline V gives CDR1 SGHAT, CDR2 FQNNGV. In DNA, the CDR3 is TGTGCCAGCAGCGTACTAGCGGGGGGCTTGGATACGCAGTATTTT. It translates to CASSVLAGGLDTQYF.

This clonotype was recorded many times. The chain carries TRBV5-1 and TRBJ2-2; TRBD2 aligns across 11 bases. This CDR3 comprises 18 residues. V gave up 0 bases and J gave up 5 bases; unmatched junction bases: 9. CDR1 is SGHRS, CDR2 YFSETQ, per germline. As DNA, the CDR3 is TGCGCCAGCAGCTTGGTATCTAGCGGGAGGACTTATACCGGGGAGCTGTTTTTT. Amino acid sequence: CASSLVSSGRTYTGELFF.

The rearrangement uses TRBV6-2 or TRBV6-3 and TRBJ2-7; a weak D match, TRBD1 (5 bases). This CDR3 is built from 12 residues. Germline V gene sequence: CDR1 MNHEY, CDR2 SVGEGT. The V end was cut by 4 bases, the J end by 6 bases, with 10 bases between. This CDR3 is CASSSQGSEQYV. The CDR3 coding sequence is TGTGCCAGCAGTTCCCAGGGCAGCGAGCAGTACGTC.

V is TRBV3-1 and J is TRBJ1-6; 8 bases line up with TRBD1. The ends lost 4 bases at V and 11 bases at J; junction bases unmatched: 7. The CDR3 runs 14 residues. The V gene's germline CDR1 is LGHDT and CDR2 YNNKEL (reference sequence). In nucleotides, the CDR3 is TGTGCCAGCAGCCCCGGGGACAGGAGGGCACCCCTCCACTTT. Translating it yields CASSPGDRRAPLHF.